This T cell receptor (beta chain) was documented in a study of cytomegalovirus exposure and HLA in healthy donors. Study results and limitations: Among TCR beta chains, those listed as cytomegalovirus-associated numbered 164.

On this clone: Its target is not known.

The PCR used 60 Vbeta and 13 Jbeta primers. The table came from immunoSEQ multiplex PCR; TCRdb's copy has only in-frame clones and leaves some out. The sample yields some 95,000 clones, about four fifths seen once. Regarding donors, all were healthy bone marrow donors. The source material was PBMCs. This receptor was identified in a woman in her 40s in good health and CMV-seronegative.

CDR3: CASSNQFRGLSYEQYF. The CDR3, as DNA: TGTGCCAGCAGCAATCAATTCCGGGGACTCTCCTACGAGCAGTACTTC. This rearrangement joins TRBV13 to TRBJ2-7; D might be TRBD2 (6 bases). The CDR3 contains 16 residues. Between the trimmed V and J ends, which lost 5 bases and 0 bases, there was a span of 17 bases. Germline CDR1 is PRHDT and CDR2 is FYEKMQ (reference sequence).